Shown below are 21 T cell receptor beta chains from a single sample sequenced in a study of cytomegalovirus exposure and HLA in healthy donors. Primers included in the PCR were 60 Vbeta and 13 Jbeta primers. The repertoire was sequenced with immunoSEQ multiplex PCR; TCRdb's copy has only in-frame clones and lacks some. The table records over 50,000 clones, around 92% of them present only once. The sequenced material came from PBMCs. The receptors stem from a young man in good health and CMV-seropositive.

V is TRBV29-1 and J is TRBJ2-2, with a tentative D call TRBD1 (6 bases). V was clipped by 4 bases and J by 0 bases, with 9 bases between them. The length of the CDR3 is 14 residues. From germline, CDR1 is SQVTM and CDR2 ANQGSEA. Written as DNA, the CDR3 is TGCAGCGTTGTAGGGACACCGAACACCGGGGAGCTGTTTTTT. Protein: CSVVGTPNTGELFF.

This sequence joins TRBV11-2 and TRBJ2-1, with a weak D call TRBD2 (5 bases). V was trimmed by 5 bases and J by 7 bases, leaving 9 bases between them. CDR1 is SGHAT, CDR2 FQNNGV, per germline. The CDR3 is 12 amino acids. The CDR3: CASSPGLNEQFF. CDR3 DNA sequence: TGTGCCAGCAGCCCCGGACTTAATGAGCAGTTCTTC.

The V gene is TRBV4-1, the J gene TRBJ1-1, with D possibly TRBD1 on 6 matching bases. V was pared by 3 bases and J by 5 bases, with 10 bases between. Germline CDR1 reads MGHRA; CDR2 reads YSYEKL. This CDR3 region has 13 residues. The CDR3 DNA follows: TGCGCCAGCAGCCAGGGGGCGCGGACTGAAGCTTTCTTT. This encodes CASSQGARTEAFF.

V usage is TRBV28 and J usage is TRBJ1-6; D remains ambiguous. The germline V gene encodes CDR1 MDHEN and CDR2 SYDVKM. The germline V and J ends were trimmed by 5 bases and 4 bases, with 15 bases remaining between them. The CDR3 is 16 amino acids. The DNA of the CDR3 is TGTGCCAGCAGTCCCGCCTACGACACGTATAATTCACCCCTCCACTTT. Protein sequence: CASSPAYDTYNSPLHF.

The J gene is TRBJ2-1, the V gene TRBV28; D may be TRBD1 (6 bases). Germline V gene lookup returns CDR1 MDHEN and CDR2 SYDVKM. The CDR3 runs 13 residues. Deletions cut 2 bases from V and 9 bases from J, with 11 bases between. The CDR3 coding sequence is TGTGCCAGCAGTTTAGTAGTAGGGGGTGAGCAGTTCTTC. Its translation: CASSLVVGGEQFF. The full variable domain, completed using reference TRBV28 and TRBJ2-1, is DVKVTQSSRYLVKRTGEKVFLECVQDMDHENMFWYRQDPGLGLRLIYFSYDVKMKEKGDIPEGYSVSREKKERFSLILESASTNQTSMYLCASSLVVGGEQFFGPGTRLTVL.

The J gene is TRBJ2-7, the V gene TRBV18; D possibly corresponds to TRBD1 (6 bases). V lost 3 bases and J lost 7, with 16 bases in between. This CDR3 has 14 residues. Germline CDR1 KGHSH, CDR2 LQKENI. The CDR3 bases are TGTGCCAGCTCACCTACCGGGCAGGGGAATGAGCAGTACTTC. Translated, it gives CASSPTGQGNEQYF.

The J gene is TRBJ2-1, the V gene TRBV29-1, with D perhaps TRBD2 (5 bases). Per germline, CDR1 SQVTM and CDR2 ANQGSEA. The V and J ends lost 0 bases and 3 bases respectively, with 15 bases between them. This CDR3 is built from 16 residues. CDR3 coding DNA: TGCAGCGTTGAAGATCAAGGGAGCGGCTTCTACAATGAGCAGTTCTTC. This encodes CSVEDQGSGFYNEQFF.

The rearrangement links TRBV29-1 to TRBJ1-5; D uncertain. CDR1 is SQVTM, CDR2 ANQGSEA, per germline. Trimming removed 4 bases at V and 0 bases at J, with 7 bases between. The CDR3 covers 13 residues. CDR3 in DNA: TGCAGCGTTGCAGGTTCTAGCAATCAGCCCCAGCATTTT. This sequence encodes CSVAGSSNQPQHF.

The chain combines TRBV6-6 with TRBJ1-2, with D perhaps TRBD1 (6 bases). CDR3 length: 16 residues. CDR1 MNHNY and CDR2 SVGAGI come from the germline V gene (reference sequence). Trimming left V 0 bases short and J 1 base short, with 12 bases between. CDR3 loop: CASSYSGTTNNYGYTF. The CDR3 region has the DNA TGTGCCAGCAGTTACTCAGGGACAACCAATAACTATGGCTACACCTTC.

V is TRBV11-3 and J is TRBJ2-2; 7 bases line up with TRBD2. This CDR3 has 15 amino acids. The V segment lost 6 bases and the J segment 1 base; nucleotides outside the gene matches: 5. The germline V gene encodes CDR1 SGHNT and CDR2 YENEEA. The CDR3 sequence: CASSSGGGNTGELFF. CDR3 bases: TGTGCCAGCAGTTCCGGCGGGGGGAACACCGGGGAGCTGTTTTTT.

The chain uses TRBV6-7 and TRBJ2-7; TRBD1 aligns across 12 bases. TRBV6-7 carries the ORF label, with uncertain function. This CDR3 is 16 amino acids long. Trimming took 2 bases from V and 6 from J; bases not matched to a gene: 8. The CDR3 region is CASSYPGQGALGEQYF. CDR3 sequence (DNA): TGTGCCAGCAGTTACCCGGGACAGGGGGCGTTAGGCGAGCAGTACTTC.

The genes are TRBV28 and TRBJ2-5; tentative D call: TRBD2 (5 bases). The V end was cut by 3 bases, the J end by 2 bases, with 10 bases between. Germline V gene sequence: CDR1 MDHEN, CDR2 SYDVKM. The length of the CDR3 is 14 residues. CDR3: CASSLNGVQETQYF. In DNA form, the CDR3 reads TGTGCCAGCAGTTTGAACGGGGTACAAGAGACCCAGTACTTC. The full variable domain, with the rest looked up from reference TRBV28 and TRBJ2-5, is DVKVTQSSRYLVKRTGEKVFLECVQDMDHENMFWYRQDPGLGLRLIYFSYDVKMKEKGDIPEGYSVSREKKERFSLILESASTNQTSMYLCASSLNGVQETQYFGPGTRLLVL.

The J gene is TRBJ1-2, the V gene TRBV7-2, with 8 bases fitting TRBD1. In germline, CDR1 is SGHTA, CDR2 FQGNSA. The length of the CDR3 is 14 residues. Trimming removed 5 bases from V and 2 bases from J; junction bases left unmatched: 4. In DNA, the CDR3 is TGTGCCAGCAGCCCCGGACAGGGAAACTATGGCTACACCTTC. Protein product: CASSPGQGNYGYTF.

This chain connects TRBV28 to TRBJ2-3; 8 bases agree with TRBD2. With V trimmed by 5 bases and J by 0 bases, 10 bases remained unmatched. This CDR3 is 17 amino acids long. Germline V gives CDR1 MDHEN, CDR2 SYDVKM. The DNA of the CDR3 is TGTGCCAGCAGTCCTACGTCTAGCGGGTTCAGCACAGATACGCAGTATTTT. The encoded protein is CASSPTSSGFSTDTQYF.

CDR3: CASSVLPDSTGELFF. In nucleotides, the CDR3 is TGTGCCAGCAGCGTTTTACCGGACTCCACCGGGGAGCTGTTTTTT. The chain joins TRBV5-5 to TRBJ2-2; a weak D match, TRBD2 (5 bases). This CDR3 has 15 residues. Germline V gene lookup returns CDR1 SGHKS and CDR2 YYEKEE (reference sequence). Trimming removed 4 bases from V and 4 bases from J, with 14 bases in between. The whole variable domain, filled in from reference TRBV5-5 and TRBJ2-2, reads DAGVTQSPTHLIKTRGQQVTLRCSPISGHKSVSWYQQVLGQGPQFIFQYYEKEERGRGNFPDRFSARQFPNYSSELNVNALLLGDSALYLCASSVLPDSTGELFFGEGSRLTVL.

The chain employs TRBV4-1 and TRBJ2-5; 7 bases line up with TRBD2. The DNA end is more similar to TRBJ2-7, so the J call may be wrong. The CDR3 is 15 amino acids. Germline lookup yields CDR1 MGHRA and CDR2 YSYEKL. The CDR3 nucleotides read TGCGCCAGCAGCCAAGCTAGCGGAAACTCCTACGAGCAGTACTTC. It encodes CASSQASGNSYEQYF.

V and J are TRBV9 and TRBJ2-3; D remains unclear. The germline gives CDR1 SGDLS, CDR2 YYNGEE. This CDR3 spans 16 amino acids. V was shortened by 4 bases and J by 0 bases, with 15 bases between the two germline ends. The CDR3 is CASSLMMASSTDTQYF. The CDR3 DNA is TGTGCCAGCAGCCTGATGATGGCTTCTAGCACAGATACGCAGTATTTT. Variable domain in full (rest from reference TRBV9 and TRBJ2-3): DSGVTQTPKHLITATGQRVTLRCSPRSGDLSVYWYQQSLDQGLQFLIQYYNGEERAKGNILERFSAQQFPDLHSELNLSSLELGDSALYFCASSLMMASSTDTQYFGPGTRLTVL.

The V and J genes are TRBV29-1 and TRBJ2-1; TRBD2 agrees at 8 bases. The junction had 5 bases not matched to a gene; V was cut back by 5 bases and J by 5 bases. This CDR3 has 13 residues. Per germline, CDR1 SQVTM and CDR2 ANQGSEA. The CDR3 DNA follows: TGCAGCGTTATCAAGCGGGAGAACAATGAGCAGTTCTTC. As protein: CSVIKRENNEQFF.

The V gene is TRBV18, the J gene TRBJ2-3; 10 bases line up with TRBD2. The CDR3 runs 15 residues. The J segment lost 11 bases and the V segment lost 3 bases, leaving 11 bases of the junction unmatched. The germline CDR1 and CDR2 sequences are KGHSH and LQKENI. The CDR3 nucleotides read TGTGCCAGCTCACCTCGAGGACTAGCGGAGAGTTGGCAGTATTTT. It yields the protein CASSPRGLAESWQYF.

This clone was seen more than once but under ten times. This rearrangement joins TRBV9 to TRBJ2-5; D is perhaps TRBD1 (6 bases). CDR3 length: 14 amino acids. The ends were cut back, 3 bases at V and 5 bases at J, with 14 bases in the middle. Germline CDR1 and CDR2: SGDLS and YYNGEE. The CDR3 sequence: CASSARDTVETQYF. The CDR3 DNA is TGTGCCAGCAGCGCCCGGGACACCGTGGAGACCCAGTACTTC.

The chain links TRBV19 to TRBJ1-4; 9 bases are shared with TRBD1. The germline CDR1 and CDR2 sequences are LNHDA and SQIVND (reference sequence). The CDR3 sequence is 15 residues long. With 5 bases clipped from V and 5 bases from J, the junction kept 6 bases outside the gene matches. CDR3 nucleotides: TGTGCCAGTAGTGCCCCCGGGACAGGGAATGAAAAACTGTTTTTT. Protein: CASSAPGTGNEKLFF.